This T cell receptor beta chain was obtained from a study of CD8+ T cells in alopecia areata. Concerning this clone itself: Its antigen is unidentified.

Study-level results: Tofacitinib yielded significantly lower scalp clonality and fewer expanded CD8+ clones among the top 100. Sharing of TCR sequences between patients (possibly for HLA-related reasons) was less clear than in mice. The study found higher clonality in lesional than normal scalp, especially in alopecia totalis/universalis.

Treatment indicated: oral pan-JAK inhibitor, 5-10 mg twice daily. Extraction and reverse transcription of RNA yielded cDNA as the sequencing template. This table comes from immunoSEQ multiplex PCR, and its TCRdb copy is limited to in-frame clones, with some not included. Counted here are about 110,000 clones, 84% occurring once; the ten biggest clones make up 20% to 25%. This clonotype originated in a human donor with alopecia areata. The sequencing here drew on CD8+ T cells sorted from blood, taken at week 24, from a patient treated with tofacitinib.

The CDR3: CASSFRYTGNTIYF. The CDR3 region has the DNA TGTGCCAGCAGCTTTCGGTACACAGGAAACACCATATATTTT. The chain is built from TRBV5-8 and TRBJ1-3; no clear D. This CDR3 comprises 14 residues. V gave up 2 bases and J gave up 4 bases, with 10 bases separating them. The germline gives CDR1 SGHTS, CDR2 YDEGEE.